The 24 T cell receptor beta chains in this list originate from one sample, sequenced in a study of cytomegalovirus exposure and HLA in healthy donors. Vbeta (60) and Jbeta (13) primers were used in the PCR. Assay: immunoSEQ multiplex PCR; the TCRdb copy retains only in-frame clones and omits some. The sample includes 200,000 to 300,000 clones, about 81% of them seen just once. The sequenced material came from PBMCs. These receptors came from a woman aged 40 to 50 in good health and CMV-seropositive.

This clone was counted once. This rearrangement joins TRBV7-6 to TRBJ1-3; maybe TRBD1 (5 bases). The germline CDR1 and CDR2 sequences are SGHVS and FNYEAQ. The CDR3 runs to 16 residues. With 1 base removed from V and 0 bases from J, the gap between germline ends came to 10 bases. In DNA form, the CDR3 reads TGTGCCAGCAGCTTAGTTAGGGGCACCTCTGGAAACACCATATATTTT. This translates into CASSLVRGTSGNTIYF.

This clone has just one count. The rearrangement uses TRBV19 and TRBJ1-2, with 7 bases matching TRBD1. Germline V gene lookup returns CDR1 LNHDA and CDR2 SQIVND (reference sequence). The CDR3 extends over 13 amino acids. The ends lost 5 bases at V and 5 bases at J; junction bases unmatched: 5. Here the CDR3 DNA reads TGTGCCAGTAGTCAAGACAGGGAATATGGCTACACCTTC. It translates to CASSQDREYGYTF.

Here the CDR3 DNA reads TGTGCCAGTAGTCTCGACAGGGATTGGGGTGAAGCTTTCTTT. Translation gives CASSLDRDWGEAFF. This chain connects TRBV19 to TRBJ1-1; 7 bases map to TRBD1. Losses at the gene ends were 5 bases for V and 7 bases for J; bases not matched to a gene: 10. This CDR3 contains 14 residues. CDR1 and CDR2 (germline): LNHDA, SQIVND (reference sequence).

The rearrangement links TRBV19 to TRBJ1-5, with 8 bases fitting TRBD1. The CDR3 length is 15 residues. The J segment lost 7 bases and the V segment lost 8 bases, leaving 13 bases of the junction unmatched. Germline CDR1 reads LNHDA; CDR2 reads SQIVND (reference sequence). This CDR3 is CASRQNRGMSQPQHF. The DNA of the CDR3 is TGTGCCAGTCGCCAAAACAGGGGGATGAGCCAGCCCCAGCATTTT. The full variable domain, completed using reference TRBV19 and TRBJ1-5, is DGGITQSPKYLFRKEGQNVTLSCEQNLNHDAMYWYRQDPGQGLRLIYYSQIVNDFQKGDIAEGYSVSREKKESFPLTVTSAQKNPTAFYLCASRQNRGMSQPQHFGDGTRLSIL.

V is TRBV9 and J is TRBJ2-3, with a weak D call TRBD2 (6 bases). Germline-derived CDR1 and CDR2 are SGDLS and YYNGEE. The CDR3 is 16 residues long. V lost 3 bases, J lost 2 bases, and 16 bases lay in between. The CDR3 is CASSAWDGGATDTQYF. CDR3 sequence (DNA): TGTGCCAGCAGCGCTTGGGATGGCGGGGCCACAGATACGCAGTATTTT.

A word on this clone: Other DNA sequences in the sample encode the same CDR3. The J gene is TRBJ2-3, the V gene TRBV9, with 7 bases fitting TRBD2. The CDR3 extends over 15 amino acids. J gave up 1 base and V 0 bases, and 2 bases lay outside the gene matches. Germline-derived CDR1 and CDR2 are SGDLS and YYNGEE. The CDR3 DNA sequence: TGTGCCAGCAGCGTAGTCGCGGGGGGCACAGATACGCAGTATTTT. It encodes CASSVVAGGTDTQYF.

The gene calls are TRBV5-5 and TRBJ2-7, with 8 positions matching TRBD2. The germline CDR1 and CDR2 sequences are SGHKS and YYEKEE (reference sequence). The trim removed 0 bases at V and 1 base at J, leaving 0 bases unmatched. CDR3 length: 14 residues. The CDR3 DNA reads TGTGCCAGCAGCTTGGCTAGCGGGTCCTACGAGCAGTACTTC. Translating it yields CASSLASGSYEQYF.

The chain recombines TRBV7-3 with TRBJ2-5, with D possibly TRBD2 on 5 matching bases. The J call may be incorrect, as the DNA end agrees better with TRBJ2-7. From germline, CDR1 is SGHTA and CDR2 FQGTGA. The CDR3 has 13 residues. The DNA of the CDR3 is TGTGCCAGCAGGCCAGCGGCATACTACGAGCAGTACTTC. As protein: CASRPAAYYEQYF.

The chain joins TRBV29-1 to TRBJ2-5, with 10 bases that match TRBD2. From germline, CDR1 is SQVTM and CDR2 ANQGSEA. J was trimmed by 5 bases and V by 3 bases; bases with no gene match: 6. The CDR3 is 14 residues long. CDR3 DNA: TGCAGCGTTGAGCTTCTAGCGGGGGTTGAGACCCAGTACTTC. Its translation: CSVELLAGVETQYF. Based on the CDR3 plus reference TRBV29-1 and TRBJ2-5, the full variable domain is SAVISQKPSRDICQRGTSLTIQCQVDSQVTMMFWYRQQPGQSLTLIATANQGSEATYESGFVIDKFPISRPNLTFSTLTVSNMSPEDSSIYLCSVELLAGVETQYFGPGTRLLVL.

The chain carries TRBV14 and TRBJ1-3; D remains unclear. The CDR3 is 11 residues long. From germline, CDR1 is SGHDN and CDR2 FVKESK. Trimming removed 6 bases at V and 5 bases at J, with 5 bases between. CDR3 loop: CASSSRNTIYF. CDR3 nucleotide sequence: TGTGCCAGCAGTTCTCGAAACACCATATATTTT.

The rearrangement links TRBV5-6 to TRBJ1-5, with TRBD1 matching over 9 bases. CDR3 length: 14 amino acids. V lost 2 bases and J lost 7; bases outside the gene matches: 4. CDR1 and CDR2 (germline): SGHDT, YYEEEE. CDR3 nucleotide sequence: TGTGCCAGCAGCTTAGGACAGGGGCACCAGCCCCAGCATTTT. Encoded protein: CASSLGQGHQPQHF.

The J gene is TRBJ2-2, the V gene TRBV5-1; the D gene is possibly TRBD1 (6 bases). V lost 0 bases, J lost 1 base, and 13 bases lay in between. Germline CDR1 and CDR2: SGHRS and YFSETQ. There are 17 residues in the CDR3. For the CDR3, the DNA is TGCGCCAGCAGCTTGGCCGGAACAGGGAGGAACACCGGGGAGCTGTTTTTT. Encoded protein: CASSLAGTGRNTGELFF.

V gene TRBV2 combines with J gene TRBJ2-3; 10 nucleotides agree with TRBD2. The CDR3 length is 14 residues. With V trimmed by 6 bases and J by 1 base, 1 base remained unmatched. CDR1 and CDR2 from the germline V gene are SNHLY and FYNNEI. The CDR3 DNA is TGTGCCAGCAGCGGACTAGCGGGCACAGATACGCAGTATTTT. It translates to CASSGLAGTDTQYF.

This clone was counted between two and nine times. V usage is TRBV19 and J usage is TRBJ2-3; 8 bases are shared with TRBD2. Per the germline V gene, CDR1 is LNHDA and CDR2 is SQIVND (reference sequence). CDR3 size: 16 residues. After removal of 4 bases from V and 8 bases from J, the junction contained 14 bases not matched to a gene. CDR3 sequence reads: CASSTGLASAPGTQYF. CDR3 sequence (DNA): TGTGCCAGTAGTACCGGACTAGCCTCCGCCCCGGGTACGCAGTATTTT.

The chain has TRBV7-2 and TRBJ2-3; no firm D call. V gave up 1 base and J gave up 2 bases, with 16 bases separating them. The CDR3 is made up of 17 amino acids. CDR1 is SGHTA, CDR2 FQGNSA, per germline. The CDR3 spells CASSLGLYSPYTDTQYF. In DNA form, the CDR3 reads TGTGCCAGCAGCTTAGGGTTATACAGCCCGTACACAGATACGCAGTATTTT. The entire variable domain, with the rest obtained from reference TRBV7-2 and TRBJ2-3, is as follows: GAGVSQSPSNKVTEKGKDVELRCDPISGHTALYWYRQSLGQGLEFLIYFQGNSAPDKSGLPSDRFSAERTGGSVSTLTIQRTQQEDSAVYLCASSLGLYSPYTDTQYFGPGTRLTVL.

The chain combines TRBV11-3 with TRBJ1-1; D is unclear. CDR3 length: 16 residues. The V gene lost 4 bases and the J gene lost 0 bases, with 15 bases spanning the gap. The germline gives CDR1 SGHNT, CDR2 YENEEA. This CDR3 reads CASSWSGGGMNTEAFF. The CDR3 nucleotides read TGTGCCAGCAGCTGGTCGGGCGGAGGGATGAACACTGAAGCTTTCTTT.

This chain links TRBV30 with TRBJ1-1; the D is unclear. CDR1 and CDR2 (germline): GTSNPN, SVGIG (reference sequence). The length of the CDR3 is 14 residues. The V and J ends lost 4 bases and 1 base respectively, with 13 bases between them. The CDR3 loop reads CAWIRFSGNTEAFF. In DNA, the CDR3 is TGTGCCTGGATAAGGTTTTCGGGGAACACTGAAGCTTTCTTT.

The CDR3 DNA reads as TGTGCCAGCAGTCGGACTAGCCCAAACTACGAGCAGTACTTC. Protein product: CASSRTSPNYEQYF. This rearrangement joins TRBV6-5 to TRBJ2-7; the match to TRBD2 covers 8 bases. V was clipped by 5 bases and J by 3 bases; unmatched bases: 6. The germline gives CDR1 MNHEY, CDR2 SVGAGI. This CDR3 comprises 14 residues.

The chain is built from TRBV10-3 and TRBJ2-5, with D uncertain. V gave up 0 bases and J gave up 1 base, with 9 bases separating them. Germline assignment: CDR1 ENHRY and CDR2 SYGVKD. The CDR3 sequence is 15 residues long. CDR3 sequence reads: CAISESNSLQETQYF. The CDR3 coding sequence is TGTGCCATCAGTGAGTCAAACTCGCTCCAAGAGACCCAGTACTTC.

V is TRBV6-5 and J is TRBJ1-1, with a possible D match to TRBD1 (5 bases). Trimming pared 2 bases from V and 2 bases from J, leaving 12 bases between. Germline V gene data show CDR1 as MNHEY and CDR2 as SVGAGI. This CDR3 comprises 15 residues. The CDR3 DNA follows: TGTGCCAGCAGTTACGCTATTACAGGAAACACTGAAGCTTTCTTT. This encodes CASSYAITGNTEAFF.

The chain has TRBV5-1 and TRBJ2-7; 10 bases align to TRBD1. This CDR3 comprises 15 residues. Trimming cost V 4 bases and J 6 bases; bases outside gene matches: 10. In germline, CDR1 is SGHRS, CDR2 YFSETQ. DNA for the CDR3: TGCGCCAGCAGCGGCACCGGGACAGGGGTTGGCGAGCAGTACTTC. It specifies CASSGTGTGVGEQYF.

The rearrangement uses TRBV18 and TRBJ2-2; 7 bases are a match to TRBD2. Germline loops: CDR1 KGHSH, CDR2 LQKENI. The CDR3 contains 16 residues. The V gene end was trimmed by 0 bases and the J gene end by 4 bases; junction bases not matched to a gene: 5. The DNA for the CDR3 is TGTGCCAGCTCACCACCGAATAGCGGGCGCACCGGGGAGCTGTTTTTT. Translation gives CASSPPNSGRTGELFF.

V and J are TRBV19 and TRBJ1-5, with 9 bases that match TRBD1. This CDR3 contains 15 residues. J gave up 2 bases and V 5 bases, and 4 bases lay outside the gene matches. Germline lookup yields CDR1 LNHDA and CDR2 SQIVND (reference sequence). CDR3 residues: CASSPGQGGNQPQHF. Here the CDR3 DNA reads TGTGCCAGTAGTCCGGGACAGGGCGGCAATCAGCCCCAGCATTTT.

This chain links TRBV5-6 with TRBJ1-1, with D perhaps TRBD1 (6 bases). Germline V gene data show CDR1 as SGHDT and CDR2 as YYEEEE. CDR3 length: 14 residues. Trimming removed 4 bases at V and 5 bases at J, with 15 bases between. This CDR3 reads CASSLGHGRTEAFF. In DNA, the CDR3 is TGTGCCAGCAGCCTGGGACATGGGAGGACTGAAGCTTTCTTT.